This T cell receptor (beta chain) appears in the sequencing data of a study of T cells in Graves' hyperthyroidism and ophthalmopathy (dated by TCRdb to between 2018 and 2020). Broadly, across the study: Peripheral blood samples were taken at initial diagnosis, before any treatment was given. To identify distinguishing TCR V-J signatures, a discovery cohort of some 99 patients was used, comprising 43 with Graves' ophthalmopathy and some 60 with stable Graves' hyperthyroidism. Prospective prediction of ophthalmopathy was tested in an independent validation cohort of some 19 hyperthyroidism patients and around 16 patients who later progressed to ophthalmopathy. The roughly 100 discovery patients were randomly divided into training and test sets at a 7:3 ratio. In addition, the study compared T-cell repertoires in thyroid tissue and in blood from a handful of Graves' hyperthyroidism patients. Once sampling was done, hyperthyroidism patients were given methimazole at a starting dose of 30 mg daily, whereas ophthalmopathy patients were given high-dose intravenous methylprednisolone. The paper reports TCR Vbeta CDR3 sequencing of about 140 peripheral blood samples: over 40 ophthalmopathy, fewer than 80 hyperthyroidism and approximately 17 progressor patients. Paper-wide results and their limitations: In validation, the model predicted progression to ophthalmopathy a median of about 5.9 months before onset, with roughly 71% sensitivity and roughly 77% specificity. Most expanded thyroid clonotypes (frequency above 0.001) were also detected in blood, suggesting blood repertoires may reflect thyroid immune responses. No statistical method was used to fix the sample size in advance, and group allocation was not hidden from the investigators. A model built on a 13 V-J signature distinguished ophthalmopathy from stable hyperthyroidism, reaching approximately 89% sensitivity and around 81% specificity in cross-validation and 80%/75% in testing.

Notes on this clonotype: What this receptor recognizes is not known. It has no much larger one-base neighbor in the sample; base qualities were not kept.

Ophthalmopathy patients had moderately to severely active disease, Clinical Activity Score of at least 3, NOSPECS grade of at least 4, and duration under 3 months. Any patient with an uncontrolled infection, another autoimmune disease, pregnancy or lactation was excluded. Diagnoses relied on clinical symptoms, serum thyroxine and TRAb, thyroid ultrasound and orbital computed tomography. Ficoll-Paque density gradient centrifugation was used to isolate PBMCs from around 10 ml of fresh peripheral blood. Total RNA was extracted with Trizol reagent, and quality was checked on an Agilent 2100 Bioanalyzer. The TCR beta CDR3 regions were amplified from RNA transcripts. The first round of RT-PCR for the TCR CDR3 was performed with the HTBI primer set and the Qiagen OneStep RT-PCR kit. Libraries were constructed in a second round of multiplex PCR, after which size selection and purification were carried out. Paired-end sequencing of the libraries was performed with 100 bp reads on an Illumina HiSeq2000. Concerning the study's data processing: SOAPnuke was used to process the raw data, removing reads that contained adapters or uncalled bases, had a mean Phred below 15, or lacked an exact match to the constant primer or identifier. High-quality paired reads were merged using COPE v1.2.5, and each unique nucleotide sequence was defined as a clonotype. MiTCR v1.1 was used to align clonotypes to the IMGT TRBV, TRBD and TRBJ reference segments. The analysis included only V-J combinations with a frequency above 0.0001, which together covered 99% to 99.2% of the repertoires. A TCS score was defined as the ratio between F50 (clonal expansion) and ExV (chaos), using BLOSUM62-based TCRdist between CDR3 peptides within each V-J. Welch's t-statistics and random forest reduced around 520 V-J features to around 14, which were used in a naive Bayes classifier (R e1071). TCRdb applied fastp at Q25 and MiXCR to the public reads, then kept only in-frame beta chains. Entries that share a CDR3 protein sequence are merged under the most common genes and DNA. TCRdb's processing, not the study's, gives the V and J calls here. The table for this sample lists about 640,000 distinct CDR3 sequences; less than 25% of them were counted only once. The top ten constitute about 34% of the sample.

The receptor's source is a man aged 30-40 years with Graves' ophthalmopathy. The sequenced material came from blood.

The nucleotides are TGCGCCAGCAGCCGAGCGGGAGGTAGCGGGGGCGCAGATACGCAGTATTTT. Its protein reads: CASSRAGGSGGADTQYF. This receptor chain uses TRBV5-1 and TRBJ2-3, with TRBD2 identical over 9 junction bases. Trimming removed 4 bases from V and 4 bases from J; the gene matches leave 13 bases unexplained. The germline V gene provides CDR1 SGHRS and CDR2 YFSETQ. Counted from cysteine to phenylalanine, this CDR3 has 17 amino acids. Here the CDR3 DNA is all that survives: 51 bases in frame from base 1.